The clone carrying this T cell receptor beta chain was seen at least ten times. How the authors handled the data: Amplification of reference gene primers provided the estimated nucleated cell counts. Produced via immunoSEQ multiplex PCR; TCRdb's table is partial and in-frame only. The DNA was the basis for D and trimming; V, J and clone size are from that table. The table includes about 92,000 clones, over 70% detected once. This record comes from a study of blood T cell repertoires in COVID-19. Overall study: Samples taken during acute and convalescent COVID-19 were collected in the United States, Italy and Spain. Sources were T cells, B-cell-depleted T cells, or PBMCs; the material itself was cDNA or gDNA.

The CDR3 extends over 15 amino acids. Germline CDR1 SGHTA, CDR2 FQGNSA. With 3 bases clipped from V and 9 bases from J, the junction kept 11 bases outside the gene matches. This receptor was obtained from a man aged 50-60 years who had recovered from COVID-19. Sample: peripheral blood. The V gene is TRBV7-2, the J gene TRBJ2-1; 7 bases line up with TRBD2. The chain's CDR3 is CASSFPAGVTGEQFF. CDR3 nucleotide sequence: TGTGCCAGCAGCTTTCCCGCGGGGGTGACGGGTGAGCAGTTCTTC. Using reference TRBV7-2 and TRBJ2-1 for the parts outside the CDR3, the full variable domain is GAGVSQSPSNKVTEKGKDVELRCDPISGHTALYWYRQSLGQGLEFLIYFQGNSAPDKSGLPSDRFSAERTGGSVSTLTIQRTQQEDSAVYLCASSFPAGVTGEQFFGPGTRLTVL.